The present TCR beta chain was sequenced within a study of tumour-infiltrating T cells in Burkitt lymphoma. Study information: This cohort included all epidemiological subtypes of Burkitt lymphoma. Survival, overall and progression-free, tracked with productive clonality.

Deletions cut 4 bases from V and 0 bases from J, with 13 bases between. This CDR3 has 17 residues. Germline CDR1 is MDHEN and CDR2 is SYDVKM. Measured with immunoSEQ multiplex PCR; TCRdb has only the in-frame clones, and not every one. The sample includes about 1,400 clones, over 8.5% of them seen just once. In the case of this clone: Its matching antigen is unknown.

Study-wide points: Several public clonotypes recurred in numerous Burkitt lymphoma patients.

The sample taken for sequencing was tumor tissue. This clonotype originated in a human donor with Burkitt lymphoma. This chain uses TRBV28 with TRBJ2-6; D not certain. CDR3: CASSSSLSISGANVLTF. CDR3 nucleotides: TGTGCCAGCAGTTCATCGTTGTCGATCTCTGGGGCCAACGTCCTGACTTTC.